The present T cell receptor (beta chain) was sequenced within a study of OX40 agonist ivuxolimab in advanced cancers. Study-level information: In three patients, partial responses were observed, one with hepatocellular carcinoma and two with cutaneous melanoma.

CDR3 size: 17 residues. The germline gives CDR1 LNHDA, CDR2 SQIVND (reference sequence). Trimming took 6 bases from V and 2 from J; bases not matched to a gene: 12. The assay was immunoSEQ multiplex PCR, and TCRdb's table has in-frame clones only and misses some. The profile shows tens of thousands of clones, 82% of them singletons. This clone was picked up a small number of times. Its target is unknown. General observations from the study: Expanded clones were, on average, more numerous among CD8+ T cells than CD4+. At doses 0.1 to 3.0 mg/kg, CD4+ and CD8+ clones expanded.

The source of this sequence is an adult with an advanced solid tumor such as melanoma, head and neck, liver or kidney cancer. The chain employs TRBV19 and TRBJ2-1, with 8 bases that match TRBD2. The sample was CD4+ or CD8+ T cells sorted from blood, taken in a trial of the OX40 agonist ivuxolimab. Here the CDR3 DNA reads TGTGCCAGTAGCCCTGTACCGGGACTAGTAACCTACAATGAGCAGTTCTTC. It is translated as CASSPVPGLVTYNEQFF.